Below are 7 T cell receptor beta chains sequenced from a single sample in a study of T cell changes during pregnancy in multiple sclerosis. The table came from immunoSEQ multiplex PCR; TCRdb's copy has only in-frame clones and leaves some out. This table holds tens of thousands of clones, roughly 91% found once. Sample: peripheral blood, taken in the third trimester of pregnancy. The receptor source for this set is a female donor in good health, enrolled as a control in a pregnancy study.

The chain employs TRBV4-1 and TRBJ1-1; TRBD1 might be the D (5 bases). Trimming pared 1 base from V and 1 base from J, leaving 16 bases between. The CDR3 spans 17 residues. The germline V gene has CDR1 MGHRA and CDR2 YSYEKL. The CDR3 spells CASSQGQDTFRNTEAFF. The CDR3 bases are TGCGCCAGCAGCCAAGGGCAGGACACTTTTCGGAACACTGAAGCTTTCTTT.

This clone was recorded only once. This chain joins TRBV6-7 and TRBJ2-3, with D tentatively TRBD2 (5 bases). TRBV6-7 is given ORF status, its function remaining uncertain. The CDR3 covers 15 residues. Deletions cut 6 bases from V and 6 bases from J, with 19 bases between. CDR3 nucleotide sequence: TGTGCCAGCAGGTATTTGGGTCCCCGAGGGGATACGCAGTATTTT. Translated: CASRYLGPRGDTQYF.

This clone was picked up one time. V gene TRBV7-9 combines with J gene TRBJ2-7; possibly TRBD1 for D (6 bases). Trimming removed 2 bases from V and 3 bases from J, with 14 bases in between. Germline-derived CDR1 and CDR2 are SEHNR and FQNEAQ (reference sequence). CDR3 length: 15 amino acids. CDR3 sequence (DNA): TGTGCCAGCAGCTTAAGCCAGGGGCACCACTACGAGCAGTACTTC. Encoded protein: CASSLSQGHHYEQYF.

V is TRBV6-6 and J is TRBJ2-7; 7 nucleotides align to TRBD2. The V and J ends lost 5 bases and 4 bases, in that order; junction bases with no gene match: 14. Germline-derived CDR1 and CDR2 are MNHNY and SVGAGI (reference sequence). This CDR3 comprises 16 residues. The CDR3 sequence is CASSLTSGTTTYEQYF. In DNA, the CDR3 is TGTGCCAGCAGTCTCACTTCCGGGACTACTACGTACGAGCAGTACTTC.

The chain is built from TRBV6-6 and TRBJ1-1; perhaps TRBD1 as D (5 bases). The CDR3 runs to 14 residues. The V end was cut by 0 bases, the J end by 9 bases, with 14 bases between. Germline V CDR1 and CDR2: MNHNY, SVGAGI (reference sequence). The CDR3, as DNA: TGTGCCAGCAGTTACTCTGCCTCGGAGGGGCAAGCTTTCTTT. Protein product: CASSYSASEGQAFF.

This clone was detected once. The chain couples TRBV9 to TRBJ1-1; D is unclear. V was trimmed by 6 bases and J by 4 bases, leaving 13 bases between them. CDR3 length: 13 amino acids. The germline gives CDR1 SGDLS, CDR2 YYNGEE. CDR3 amino acids: CASTSPRGTEAFF. The CDR3 DNA is TGTGCCAGCACCTCCCCGCGAGGCACTGAAGCTTTCTTT.

The chain is built from TRBV1 and TRBJ1-1; TRBD1 was called by the table and not checked on the DNA. TRBV1 is reported as a pseudogene. CDR3 length: 14 residues. The CDR3 nucleotides read TGCACCAGCAGCCACCTTGACAGGGCCACTGAAGCTTTCTTT. Encoded protein: CTSSHLDRATEAFF.